What follows is one T cell receptor (beta chain) and its context. As yet, its antigen is unknown. The sample comes from a study of beta chain features in type 1 diabetes. Looking at the study overall: Examination of sorted cells across all samples involved 98,000,000 or so cells. Study findings and constraints: TCRB CDR3s from Type 1 diabetes patients were moderately but significantly shorter in all four CD4+ subsets.

Expressed TCRB transcripts were sequenced, since all the RNA that had been isolated was reverse transcribed. Repertoires were generated with immunoSEQ multiplex PCR, while TCRdb's copy carries only in-frame clones and drops some. The profile shows about 370,000 clones, around 10% of them singletons. This CDR3 region has 15 residues. Between the trimmed V and J ends, which lost 4 bases and 2 bases, there was a span of 14 bases. The germline gives CDR1 KGHSH, CDR2 LQKENI. One heparinised draw, averaging roughly 0.12 L, was taken per donor. Cell sorting via CD45RO/CCR7/CD25/CD127/CD95/CD27 was performed to obtain CD4+ naive, central memory, regulatory and stem cell-like memory cells. Every sorted population was more than 95% pure.

Sample: central memory CD4+ T cells from blood. This chain links TRBV18 with TRBJ2-5; tentatively, D is TRBD2 (5 bases). This TCR was recovered from a young man with type 1 diabetes. Here the CDR3 DNA reads TGTGCCAGCTCACTAAATTCAGCGGTACAAGAGACCCAGTACTTC. Translated, it gives CASSLNSAVQETQYF.